The 32 T cell receptor beta chains below come from one sample, sequenced in a study of regulatory T cells in long-lasting Graves disease. Time point given: newly diagnosed GD, antithyroid drugs for less than 3 months. Researchers made the TCR library from RNA that was extracted from PBMCs. TCR beta libraries were built with iRepertoire HTBI primers and Arm-PCR of CDR3 regions. TCRdb redid the calling of the multiplex PCR reads with MiXCR, one entry per CDR3 protein. Of some 600,000 distinct CDR3 sequences detected, about 16% appear once; the ten largest clones hold 12%. This sample also appeared in a second study, on T cells in Graves' hyperthyroidism and ophthalmopathy.

Sequenced here: peripheral blood mononuclear cells (PBMCs), sampled at new diagnosis, from a patient treated with antithyroid drugs. Receptors originate from a man between 18 and 29 years old with Graves disease.

The chain uses TRBV5-1 and TRBJ2-7, with D maybe TRBD1 (5 bases). V gave up 1 base and J gave up 1 base, with 15 bases separating them. Germline V gives CDR1 SGHRS, CDR2 YFSETQ. The CDR3 runs 16 residues. This CDR3 reads CASSLLGQGPSYEQYF. Written as DNA, the CDR3 is TGCGCCAGCAGCTTGTTGGGTCAGGGCCCTTCCTACGAGCAGTACTTC.

This clonotype appeared a few times. The CDR3 nucleotides are TGTGCCAGCAGTGATCGTGGTCTAGCGGGAGAGACCCAGTACTTC. Its translation: CASSDRGLAGETQYF. The chain combines TRBV6-1 with TRBJ2-5; 8 bases are shared with TRBD2. The germline V gene has CDR1 MNHNS and CDR2 SASEGT. V lost 3 bases, J lost 4 bases, and 7 bases stayed unmatched. CDR3 length equals 15 residues.

Many counts were recorded for this clonotype. V and J are TRBV11-1 and TRBJ1-1; a weak D match, TRBD1 (5 bases). The V gene's germline CDR1 is SGHAT and CDR2 FQDESV (reference sequence). The CDR3 has 15 residues. V gave up 3 bases and J gave up 4 bases, with 15 bases separating them. The CDR3 nucleotides read TGTGCCAGCAGCTTCGGTTCCGGGGGTGGCACTGAAGCTTTCTTT. It yields the protein CASSFGSGGGTEAFF.

This clonotype has just one count. The rearrangement joins TRBV3-1 to TRBJ2-7, with 10 bases that match TRBD1. J gave up 6 bases and V 4 bases, and 3 bases lay outside the gene matches. The CDR3 is 13 amino acids. Per germline, CDR1 LGHDT and CDR2 YNNKEL (reference sequence). The CDR3 nucleotides are TGTGCCAGCAGCCCATGGACAGGGGGCGAGCAGTACTTC. As protein: CASSPWTGGEQYF.

This clonotype was seen only a few times. V and J are TRBV7-8 and TRBJ1-4; D is possibly TRBD1 (6 bases). CDR3 length equals 15 residues. Germline values: CDR1 SGHVS, CDR2 FQNEAQ. V was pared by 1 base and J by 7 bases, with 13 bases between. In DNA, the CDR3 is TGTGCCAGCAGCTTAGAGTTGGGGGCGGGTGAAAAACTGTTTTTT. Encoded protein: CASSLELGAGEKLFF. Together with reference TRBV7-8 and TRBJ1-4, the CDR3 gives the full variable domain: GAGVSQSPRYKVAKRGQDVALRCDPISGHVSLFWYQQALGQGPEFLTYFQNEAQLDKSGLPSDRFFAERPEGSVSTLKIQRTQQEDSAVYLCASSLELGAGEKLFFGSGTQLSVL.

For this clonotype: This may stem from a read error, because a much larger clone lies one nucleotide away. The V gene is TRBV5-5, the J gene TRBJ2-1; the match to TRBD2 covers 15 bases. This CDR3 has 17 residues. Germline-derived CDR1 and CDR2 are SGHKS and YYEKEE (reference sequence). DNA for the CDR3: TGTGCCAGCAGCGGCGGGACTAGCGGGAGGTCCTACAATGAGCAGTCCTTC. Its protein is CASSGGTSGRSYNEQSF.

This chain links TRBV19 with TRBJ1-2; D is ambiguous. V lost 5 bases to trimming and J lost 3 bases, with 16 bases between them. This CDR3 has 15 residues. Looked up from germline, CDR1 is LNHDA and CDR2 is SQIVND (reference sequence). DNA of the CDR3: TGTGCCAGTAGTCCGGGATTTGCTGGGGACTATGGCTACACCTTC. Its translation: CASSPGFAGDYGYTF.

This clonotype was seen a handful of times. The CDR3 is CAISESFVRDEKLFF. The CDR3 DNA is TGTGCCATCAGTGAGTCGTTTGTTCGGGATGAAAAACTGTTTTTT. The chain recombines TRBV10-3 with TRBJ1-4; D uncertain. Germline CDR1 ENHRY, CDR2 SYGVKD. The CDR3 is 15 residues long. The germline V and J ends were trimmed by 0 bases and 6 bases, with 11 bases remaining between them.

This chain joins TRBV30 and TRBJ2-1, with D tentatively TRBD1 (6 bases). There are 15 residues in the CDR3. V was cut by 2 bases and J by 6 bases, with 17 bases left in between. Per germline, CDR1 GTSNPN and CDR2 SVGIG (reference sequence). CDR3 region: CAWSRDTGQGNEQFF. CDR3 in DNA: TGTGCCTGGAGTCGGGACACCGGGCAAGGCAATGAGCAGTTCTTC.

This clonotype was seen repeatedly, ten times or more. The gene calls are TRBV12-3 or TRBV12-4 and TRBJ2-7, with a tentative D call TRBD2 (7 bases). V was pared by 3 bases and J by 6 bases, with 21 bases between. CDR3 size: 16 residues. CDR3 sequence: CASSFSRRGGGVEQYF. Here the CDR3 DNA reads TGTGCCAGCAGTTTTTCCCGCCGGGGAGGGGGGGTCGAGCAGTACTTC.

The chain joins TRBV7-9 to TRBJ2-2; D possibly uses TRBD1 or TRBD2 (5 bases each). CDR1 and CDR2 (germline): SEHNR, FQNEAQ (reference sequence). The CDR3 covers 17 residues. V was pared by 5 bases and J by 1 base, with 17 bases between. The CDR3 region has the DNA TGTGCCAGCAGCCCGATTCTGGGGGTCGAGAACACCGGGGAGCTGTTTTTT. Amino acid sequence: CASSPILGVENTGELFF. The complete variable domain, with remaining parts taken from reference TRBV7-9 and TRBJ2-2, reads DTGVSQNPRHKITKRGQNVTFRCDPISEHNRLYWYRQTLGQGPEFLTYFQNEAQLEKSRLLSDRFSAERPKGSFSTLEIQRTEQGDSAMYLCASSPILGVENTGELFFGEGSRLTVL.

As to this clonotype: A much larger clonotype is one base distant, so this may be a read error. The chain links TRBV27 to TRBJ2-7; D not certain. The V gene lost 10 bases and the J gene lost 1 base, with 8 bases spanning the gap. The CDR3 contains 11 residues. CDR1 is MNHEY and CDR2 is SMNVEV in the germline V gene (reference sequence). The CDR3 bases are TGTGCCACCCCCAAGTCCTACGAGCAGTACTTC. This codes for CATPKSYEQYF.

This clonotype was picked up many times. The DNA for the CDR3 is TGCAGCCTCATTCCTACAGGTCGGACAGATACGCAGTATTTT. Amino acids: CSLIPTGRTDTQYF. J is TRBJ2-3 and V is TRBV20-1; TRBD1 is a possible D gene (5 bases). CDR3 length equals 14 residues. Germline loops: CDR1 DFQATT, CDR2 SNEGSKA (reference sequence).

The sample holds many counts of this clonotype. This sequence joins TRBV28 and TRBJ2-7; TRBD1 matches at 8 bases. Germline-derived CDR1 and CDR2 are MDHEN and SYDVKM. The CDR3 loop spans 15 amino acids. V trimming: 7 bases; J trimming: 3 bases; junction bases outside the gene matches: 11. CDR3 amino acids: CASIPPKGQDYEQYF. The CDR3, as DNA: TGTGCCAGCATCCCACCTAAGGGACAGGACTACGAGCAGTACTTC.

This clonotype showed up just a few times. V is TRBV6-1 and J is TRBJ1-2, with D possibly being TRBD1 (5 bases). Trimming left V 4 bases short and J 5 bases short, with 5 bases between. Germline loops: CDR1 MNHNS, CDR2 SASEGT. The CDR3 loop spans 11 amino acids. CDR3: CASSGQYGYTF. The CDR3 DNA follows: TGTGCCAGCAGTGGACAGTATGGCTACACCTTC.

This clonotype was counted ten times or more. The genes are TRBV7-9 and TRBJ2-7; 12 bases fit TRBD1. Per the germline V gene, CDR1 is SEHNR and CDR2 is FQNEAQ (reference sequence). The CDR3 consists of 15 residues. Unmatched junction bases numbered 4, after V lost 1 base and J lost 6 bases. The CDR3 is CASSLGDRGLREQYF. CDR3 nucleotides: TGTGCCAGCAGCTTAGGGGACAGGGGGCTTCGCGAGCAGTACTTC.

This clonotype was counted a few times. The rearrangement joins TRBV4-1 to TRBJ2-7; TRBD1 aligns across 8 bases. CDR3 length equals 15 residues. Germline trimming cut 0 bases from V and 2 bases from J; bases unmatched to any gene: 3. Per the germline V gene, CDR1 is MGHRA and CDR2 is YSYEKL. In DNA, the CDR3 is TGCGCCAGCAGCCAAGAAGGACAGGGAACCTACGAGCAGTACTTC. Encoded protein: CASSQEGQGTYEQYF.

This clonotype occurred a few times. The rearrangement links TRBV7-8 to TRBJ1-4, with D possibly TRBD1 on 5 matching bases. From germline, CDR1 is SGHVS and CDR2 FQNEAQ. Trimming stripped 2 bases from V and 3 bases from J, with 10 bases between. CDR3 length equals 15 residues. For the CDR3, the DNA is TGTGCCAGCAGCTTAATGAGGGGTGCTAATGAAAAACTGTTTTTT. This translates into CASSLMRGANEKLFF.

In regard to this clonotype: The junction and the germline gene differ at one end; a read error may be behind it. The chain is built from TRBV6-4 and TRBJ1-4; D is possibly TRBD1 (5 bases). The CDR3 is 13 residues long. Germline CDR1 and CDR2: MRHNA and SNTAGT. The CDR3 region is CASSYSQGRQLFF. The CDR3 DNA is TGTGCCAGCAGTTACTCTCAGGGAAGACAACTGTTTTTT.

The sample holds many counts of this clonotype. The chain is built from TRBV27 and TRBJ2-7; 8 bases agree with TRBD2. The CDR3 spans 16 residues. Germline V gene sequence: CDR1 MNHEY, CDR2 SMNVEV (reference sequence). V lost 2 bases, J lost 6 bases, and 12 bases stayed unmatched. CDR3 loop: CASSLNAAGGRGEQYF. Here the CDR3 DNA reads TGTGCCAGCAGTTTAAACGCGGCGGGAGGCAGAGGCGAGCAGTACTTC.

This chain joins TRBV20-1 and TRBJ2-1; D is ambiguous. The CDR3 has 15 residues. Germline CDR1 DFQATT, CDR2 SNEGSKA (reference sequence). Trimming stripped 3 bases from V and 5 bases from J, with 17 bases between. The CDR3 sequence: CSARDRVGLNNEQFF. As DNA, the CDR3 is TGCAGTGCTAGGGATCGGGTCGGTTTGAACAATGAGCAGTTCTTC.

In this sample, this clonotype turned up a few times. One base away lies a much larger clone, so this may be a sequencing read error. This rearrangement joins TRBV2 to TRBJ1-1; D is undetermined. CDR3 length equals 13 residues. The germline gives CDR1 SNHLY, CDR2 FYNNEI. The CDR3 nucleotides are TGTGCCAGCAGTGAAGGGCAGAACACTGGAGCTTTCTTT. This codes for CASSEGQNTGAFF.

This clonotype has a handful of counts. The chain employs TRBV9 and TRBJ2-5; D not resolved. This CDR3 spans 13 amino acids. Germline V lookup: CDR1 SGDLS, CDR2 YYNGEE. Trimming pared 2 bases from V and 0 bases from J, leaving 5 bases between. CDR3 nucleotides: TGTGCCAGCAGCGTCCTAGACCAAGAGACCCAGTACTTC. It yields the protein CASSVLDQETQYF. The full variable domain, its missing parts supplied by reference TRBV9 and TRBJ2-5, is DSGVTQTPKHLITATGQRVTLRCSPRSGDLSVYWYQQSLDQGLQFLIQYYNGEERAKGNILERFSAQQFPDLHSELNLSSLELGDSALYFCASSVLDQETQYFGPGTRLLVL.

Concerning this clonotype itself: Possible read error: a much larger clone is one base away. V and J are TRBV6-2 or TRBV6-3 and TRBJ1-1, with a weak D call TRBD1 (6 bases). CDR1 MNHEY and CDR2 SVGEGT come from the germline V gene. Trimming took 11 bases from V and 4 from J, leaving 11 bases between them. CDR3 length: 11 residues. DNA of the CDR3: TGTGCCGGCCAGGGGCTCACTGAAGCTTTCTTT. Translated: CAGQGLTEAFF.

The J gene is TRBJ2-1, the V gene TRBV25-1, with TRBD2 as a possible D gene (5 bases). CDR1 is MGHDK and CDR2 is SYGVNS in the germline V gene. Trimming pared 6 bases from V and 8 bases from J, leaving 14 bases between. This CDR3 is 13 amino acids long. CDR3 DNA sequence: TGTGCCAGCAGGAATAACATGCGGGATGAGCAGTTCTTC. This codes for CASRNNMRDEQFF.

This clonotype has a handful of counts. The chain links TRBV20-1 to TRBJ2-1; TRBD2 matches at 11 bases. The DNA end lines up better with TRBJ2-7; the J call may be wrong. The CDR3 length is 16 residues. Germline-derived CDR1 and CDR2 are DFQATT and SNEGSKA (reference sequence). The DNA of the CDR3 is TGCAGTGCTAGTTGGCTAGCGGGAGGAAGTGGTTACGAGCAGTACTTC. As protein: CSASWLAGGSGYEQYF.

This clonotype was recorded at least ten times. The J gene is TRBJ2-7, the V gene TRBV6-2 or TRBV6-3; D gene unclear. CDR1 is MNHEY, CDR2 SVGEGT, per germline. This CDR3 region has 12 residues. V lost 7 bases, J lost 4 bases, and 11 bases lay in between. CDR3 DNA sequence: TGTGCCAGCACCACGGGCGGATACGAGCAGTACTTC. Its translation is CASTTGGYEQYF.

This clonotype was counted a few times. The CDR3 here is CASSEADRGGYEQYF. CDR3 bases: TGTGCCAGCAGTGAAGCGGACAGGGGGGGGTACGAGCAGTACTTC. The chain carries TRBV6-1 and TRBJ2-7; 10 nucleotides agree with TRBD1. This CDR3 has 15 residues. After removal of 0 bases from V and 4 bases from J, the junction contained 3 bases not matched to a gene. Looked up from germline, CDR1 is MNHNS and CDR2 is SASEGT.

This clonotype was seen many times. The genes are TRBV2 and TRBJ2-1; perhaps TRBD1 as D (5 bases). The CDR3 spans 13 residues. Germline V gives CDR1 SNHLY, CDR2 FYNNEI. V shed 5 bases and J shed 6 bases, with 11 bases lying between them. This CDR3 is CASSPRVGNEQFF. The DNA of the CDR3 is TGTGCCAGCAGTCCCAGGGTTGGCAATGAGCAGTTCTTC.

This clonotype appeared many times. This rearrangement joins TRBV5-1 to TRBJ2-7; D remains unclear. This CDR3 comprises 12 residues. Germline CDR1 is SGHRS and CDR2 is YFSETQ. Deletions cut 0 bases from V and 7 bases from J, with 8 bases between. CDR3 in DNA: TGCGCCAGCAGCTTGGAGAAGGGAGAGCAGTACTTC. Encoded protein: CASSLEKGEQYF. Together with reference TRBV5-1 and TRBJ2-7, the CDR3 gives the full variable domain: KAGVTQTPRYLIKTRGQQVTLSCSPISGHRSVSWYQQTPGQGLQFLFEYFSETQRNKGNFPGRFSGRQFSNSRSEMNVSTLELGDSALYLCASSLEKGEQYFGPGTRLTVT.

This clonotype was picked up a small number of times. The V call is TRBV5-4, the J call TRBJ2-1; weak D call: TRBD1 (6 bases). The length of the CDR3 is 15 residues. In germline, CDR1 is SGHNT, CDR2 YYREEE (reference sequence). Trimming removed 0 bases at V and 5 bases at J, with 12 bases between. The CDR3 sequence: CASSLDGTSNNEQFF. The DNA for the CDR3 is TGTGCCAGCAGCTTGGACGGGACAAGTAACAATGAGCAGTTCTTC.

This clonotype came up many times. J is TRBJ1-1 and V is TRBV5-5; D possibly corresponds to TRBD1 (6 bases). Trimming took off 0 bases at V and 3 bases at J, with 15 bases between the two ends. Germline V gene lookup returns CDR1 SGHKS and CDR2 YYEKEE (reference sequence). The CDR3 length is 16 residues. The chain's CDR3 is CASSLAWDNRYTEAFF. Written as DNA, the CDR3 is TGTGCCAGCAGCTTGGCCTGGGACAATCGGTACACTGAAGCTTTCTTT.